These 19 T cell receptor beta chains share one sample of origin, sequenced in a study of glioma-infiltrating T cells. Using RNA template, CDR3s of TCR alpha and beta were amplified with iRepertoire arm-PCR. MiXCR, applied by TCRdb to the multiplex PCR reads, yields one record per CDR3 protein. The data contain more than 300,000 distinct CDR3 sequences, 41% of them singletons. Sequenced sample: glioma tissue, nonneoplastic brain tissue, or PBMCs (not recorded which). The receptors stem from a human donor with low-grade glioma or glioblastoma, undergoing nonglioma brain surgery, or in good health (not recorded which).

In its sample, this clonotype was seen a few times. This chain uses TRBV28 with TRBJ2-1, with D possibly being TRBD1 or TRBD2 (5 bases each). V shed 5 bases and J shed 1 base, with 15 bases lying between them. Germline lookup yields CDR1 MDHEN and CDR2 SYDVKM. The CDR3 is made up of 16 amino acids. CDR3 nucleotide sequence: TGTGCCAGCAGTCCGATCCGGGGCGGGTCCTACAATGAGCAGTTCTTC. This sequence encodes CASSPIRGGSYNEQFF. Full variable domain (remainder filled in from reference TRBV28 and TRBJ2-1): DVKVTQSSRYLVKRTGEKVFLECVQDMDHENMFWYRQDPGLGLRLIYFSYDVKMKEKGDIPEGYSVSREKKERFSLILESASTNQTSMYLCASSPIRGGSYNEQFFGPGTRLTVL.

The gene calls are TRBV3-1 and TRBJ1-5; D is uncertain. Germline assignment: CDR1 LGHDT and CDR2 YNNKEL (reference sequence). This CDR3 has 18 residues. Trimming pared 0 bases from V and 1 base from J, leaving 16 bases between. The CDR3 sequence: CASSQESGLARSNQPQHF. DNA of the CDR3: TGTGCCAGCAGCCAAGAATCAGGACTGGCACGGAGCAATCAGCCCCAGCATTTT.

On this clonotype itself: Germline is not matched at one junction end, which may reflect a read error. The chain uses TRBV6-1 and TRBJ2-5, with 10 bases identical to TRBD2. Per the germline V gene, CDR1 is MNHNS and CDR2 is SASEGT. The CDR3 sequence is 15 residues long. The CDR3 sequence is CASSSIAGGVETEYF. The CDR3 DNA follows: TGTGCCAGCAGCTCTATAGCGGGAGGTGTAGAGACCGAGTACTTC.

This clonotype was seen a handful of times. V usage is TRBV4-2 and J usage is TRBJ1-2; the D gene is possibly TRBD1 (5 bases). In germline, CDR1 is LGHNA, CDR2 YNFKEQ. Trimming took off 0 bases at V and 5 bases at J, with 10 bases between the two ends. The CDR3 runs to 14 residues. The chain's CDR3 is CASSQETGDYGYTF. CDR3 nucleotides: TGTGCCAGCAGCCAAGAAACAGGAGATTATGGCTACACCTTC.

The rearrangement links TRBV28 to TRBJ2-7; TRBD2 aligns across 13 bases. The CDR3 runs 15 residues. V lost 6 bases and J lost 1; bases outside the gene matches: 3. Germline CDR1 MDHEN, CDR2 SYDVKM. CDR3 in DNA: TGTGCCAGCAGGGGACTAGCGGGGCAGTCCTACGAGCAGTACTTC. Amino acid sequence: CASRGLAGQSYEQYF.

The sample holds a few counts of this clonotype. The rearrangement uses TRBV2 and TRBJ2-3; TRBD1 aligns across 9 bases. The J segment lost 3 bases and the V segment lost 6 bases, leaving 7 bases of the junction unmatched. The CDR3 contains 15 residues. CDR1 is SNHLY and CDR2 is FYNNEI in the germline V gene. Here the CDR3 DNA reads TGTGCCAGCAGACGACAGGGGGTGGAGACAGATACGCAGTATTTT. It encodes CASRRQGVETDTQYF.

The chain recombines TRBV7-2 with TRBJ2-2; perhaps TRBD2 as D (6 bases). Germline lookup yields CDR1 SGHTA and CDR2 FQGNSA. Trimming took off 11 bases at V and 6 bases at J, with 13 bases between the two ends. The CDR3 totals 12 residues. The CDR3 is CAGRLGAGELFF. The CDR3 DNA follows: TGTGCCGGACGACTAGGAGCCGGGGAGCTGTTTTTT.

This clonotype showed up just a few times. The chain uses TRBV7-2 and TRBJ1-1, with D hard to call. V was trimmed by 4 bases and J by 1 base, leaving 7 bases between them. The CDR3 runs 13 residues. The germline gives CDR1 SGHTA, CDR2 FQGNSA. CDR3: CASSSVWNTEAFF. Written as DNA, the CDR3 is TGTGCCAGCAGCTCCGTTTGGAACACTGAAGCTTTCTTT.

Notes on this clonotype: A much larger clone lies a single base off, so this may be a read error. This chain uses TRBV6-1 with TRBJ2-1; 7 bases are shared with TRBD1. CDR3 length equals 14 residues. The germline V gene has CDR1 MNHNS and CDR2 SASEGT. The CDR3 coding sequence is TGTGCCAGCAGTCGACAGGGCTCCTACAATGGGCAGTTCTTC. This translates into CASSRQGSYNGQFF.

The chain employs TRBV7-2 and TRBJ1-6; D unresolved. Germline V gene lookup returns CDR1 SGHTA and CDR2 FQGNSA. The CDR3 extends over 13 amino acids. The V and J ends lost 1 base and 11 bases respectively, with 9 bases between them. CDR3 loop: CASSLVFATPLHF. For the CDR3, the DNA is TGTGCCAGCAGCTTAGTGTTCGCTACACCCCTCCACTTT.

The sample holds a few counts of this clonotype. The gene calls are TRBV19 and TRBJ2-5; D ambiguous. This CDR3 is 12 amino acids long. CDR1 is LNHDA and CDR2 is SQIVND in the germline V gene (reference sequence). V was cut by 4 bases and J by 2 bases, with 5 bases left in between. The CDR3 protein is CASSTRQETQYF. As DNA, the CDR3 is TGTGCCAGTAGTACCCGGCAAGAGACCCAGTACTTC.

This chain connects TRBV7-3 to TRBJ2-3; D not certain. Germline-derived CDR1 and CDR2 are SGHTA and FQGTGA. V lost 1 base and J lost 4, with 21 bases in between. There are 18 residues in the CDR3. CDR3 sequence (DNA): TGTGCCAGCAGCTTAATAAGGCTGACTCCCCTGTTAGCAGATACGCAGTATTTT. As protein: CASSLIRLTPLLADTQYF.

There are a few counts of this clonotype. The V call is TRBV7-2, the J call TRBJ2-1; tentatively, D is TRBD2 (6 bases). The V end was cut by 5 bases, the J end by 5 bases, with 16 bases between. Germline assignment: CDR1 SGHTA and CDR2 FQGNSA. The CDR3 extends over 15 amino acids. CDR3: CASSTIADGNNEQFF. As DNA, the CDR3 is TGTGCCAGCAGCACCATAGCGGACGGAAACAATGAGCAGTTCTTC. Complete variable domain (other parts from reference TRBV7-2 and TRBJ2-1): GAGVSQSPSNKVTEKGKDVELRCDPISGHTALYWYRQSLGQGLEFLIYFQGNSAPDKSGLPSDRFSAERTGGSVSTLTIQRTQQEDSAVYLCASSTIADGNNEQFFGPGTRLTVL.

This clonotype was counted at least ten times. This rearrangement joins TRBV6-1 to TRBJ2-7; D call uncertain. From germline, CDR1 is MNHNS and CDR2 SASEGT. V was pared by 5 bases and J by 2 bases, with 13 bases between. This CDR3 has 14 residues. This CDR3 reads CASSLRPEPYEQYF. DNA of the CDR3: TGTGCCAGCAGTCTCCGGCCTGAACCCTACGAGCAGTACTTC.

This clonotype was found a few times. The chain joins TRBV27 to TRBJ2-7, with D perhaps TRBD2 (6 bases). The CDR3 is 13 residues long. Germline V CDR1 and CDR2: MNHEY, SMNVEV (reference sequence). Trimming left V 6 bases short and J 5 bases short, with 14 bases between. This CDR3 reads CASSSGGHNEQYF. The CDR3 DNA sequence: TGTGCCAGCAGCTCCGGAGGGCATAACGAGCAGTACTTC.

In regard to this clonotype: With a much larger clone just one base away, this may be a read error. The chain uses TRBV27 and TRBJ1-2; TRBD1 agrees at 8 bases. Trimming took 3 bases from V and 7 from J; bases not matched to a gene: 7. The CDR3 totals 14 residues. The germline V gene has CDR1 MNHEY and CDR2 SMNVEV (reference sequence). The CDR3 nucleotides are TGTGCCAGCAGTTTGGACAGGGATTCGAGTGGCTACACCTTC. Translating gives CASSLDRDSSGYTF.

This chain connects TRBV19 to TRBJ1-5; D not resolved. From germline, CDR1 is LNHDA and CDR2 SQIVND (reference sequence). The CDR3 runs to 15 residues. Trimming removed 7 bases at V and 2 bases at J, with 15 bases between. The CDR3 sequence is CASTGSRSGNQPQHF. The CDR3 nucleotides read TGTGCCAGTACCGGATCGCGGTCTGGCAATCAGCCCCAGCATTTT.

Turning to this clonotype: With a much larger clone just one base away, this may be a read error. For the CDR3, the DNA is TGTGCCAGCAGTCCCGGGGAGAGCTCCTACGAGCGGTACTTC. Its protein is CASSPGESSYERYF. V and J are TRBV27 and TRBJ2-7; D is possibly TRBD2 (5 bases). The CDR3 runs to 14 residues. CDR1 is MNHEY, CDR2 SMNVEV, per germline (reference sequence).

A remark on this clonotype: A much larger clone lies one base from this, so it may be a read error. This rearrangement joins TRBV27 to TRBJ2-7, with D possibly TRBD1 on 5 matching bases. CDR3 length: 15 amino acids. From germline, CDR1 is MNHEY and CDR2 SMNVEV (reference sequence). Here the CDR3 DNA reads TGTGCCAGCAGTTTAAAGGACACTCTGCCCTACGAGCCGTACTTC. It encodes CASSLKDTLPYEPYF.